This passage covers 7 T cell receptor beta chains from one sample sequenced in a study of shared clonotypes between healthy human individuals. Sequencing used immunoSEQ multiplex PCR; TCRdb keeps in-frame clones, though not all of them. Here the sample spans around 700,000 clones, approximately 75% being singletons. The material sequenced was memory CD4+ T cells sorted from blood. Subset meaning: CD45RA-negative fraction. These receptors all stem from a woman in her 30s in good health.

This clone has just one count. This chain connects TRBV29-1 to TRBJ2-6; no reliable D call. Trimming took 6 bases from V and 1 from J, leaving 13 bases between them. Germline V lookup: CDR1 SQVTM, CDR2 ANQGSEA. CDR3 length equals 15 residues. CDR3 protein: CSVVIGFSGANVLTF. DNA of the CDR3: TGCAGCGTGGTGATAGGTTTTTCTGGGGCCAACGTCCTGACTTTC.

The gene calls are TRBV6-6 and TRBJ1-4, with unresolved D. CDR1 and CDR2 from the germline V gene are MNHNY and SVGAGI (reference sequence). Trimming took off 3 bases at V and 1 base at J, with 6 bases between the two ends. This CDR3 is built from 14 residues. CDR3: CASSYGRTNEKLFF. Here the CDR3 DNA reads TGTGCCAGCAGTTATGGTAGAACTAATGAAAAACTGTTTTTT.

About this clone itself: A read error is possible here, since a much larger clone lies one base away. This chain links TRBV5-1 with TRBJ2-1; 9 bases align to TRBD2. Trimming removed 0 bases from V and 4 bases from J; junction bases left unmatched: 2. This CDR3 region has 15 residues. CDR1 SGHRS and CDR2 YFSETQ come from the germline V gene. This CDR3 is CASSLASGEYNEQFF. In nucleotides, the CDR3 is TGCGCCAGCAGCTTGGCTAGCGGGGAATACAATGAGCAGTTCTTC. The variable domain in full, with the rest retrieved from reference TRBV5-1 and TRBJ2-1, is KAGVTQTPRYLIKTRGQQVTLSCSPISGHRSVSWYQQTPGQGLQFLFEYFSETQRNKGNFPGRFSGRQFSNSRSEMNVSTLELGDSALYLCASSLASGEYNEQFFGPGTRLTVL.

The chain has TRBV28 and TRBJ1-3; 7 bases are a match to TRBD1. Germline trimming cut 10 bases from V and 0 bases from J; bases unmatched to any gene: 12. This CDR3 spans 16 amino acids. CDR1 and CDR2 from the germline V gene are MDHEN and SYDVKM. The CDR3 DNA follows: TGTGCCACCAGGGGGGGAAGAGGGGGCTCTGGAAACACCATATATTTT. Protein product: CATRGGRGGSGNTIYF.

The chain links TRBV6-1 to TRBJ1-3, with D unresolved. The CDR3 sequence is 15 residues long. The germline V gene has CDR1 MNHNS and CDR2 SASEGT. The V gene lost 4 bases and the J gene lost 0 bases, with 10 bases spanning the gap. The CDR3: CASSAQAHSGNTIYF. CDR3 nucleotides: TGTGCCAGCAGTGCGCAGGCCCACTCTGGAAACACCATATATTTT.

This chain links TRBV15 with TRBJ2-7; possible D gene TRBD2, 6 bases. The CDR3 is made up of 15 amino acids. V lost 1 base and J 0 bases, leaving 10 bases between the germline ends. The germline V gene has CDR1 LNHNV and CDR2 YYDKDF (reference sequence). Here the CDR3 DNA reads TGTGCCACCAGCAGAGGGGGGACTGGCTCCTACGAGCAGTACTTC. Amino acid sequence: CATSRGGTGSYEQYF.

Ten or more counts support this clone. The rearrangement uses TRBV5-1 and TRBJ1-3; tentatively, D is TRBD1 (5 bases). The CDR3 totals 14 residues. In germline, CDR1 is SGHRS, CDR2 YFSETQ. Trimming shortened V by 2 bases and J by 2 bases, and 8 bases separated the two germline ends. The CDR3 loop is CASSFTGTGNTIYF. CDR3 DNA sequence: TGCGCCAGCAGCTTTACAGGCACTGGAAACACCATATATTTT.